Listed below are T cell receptor beta chains from one sample, sequenced in a study of T cells in Graves' hyperthyroidism and ophthalmopathy. TCRdb re-called the multiplex PCR reads through MiXCR, storing one row per CDR3 protein. The table has 450,000 to 500,000 distinct CDR3 sequences, around a fifth seen once. The sequenced sample consisted of blood. The receptors stem from a woman aged 70-85 years with Graves' ophthalmopathy. CDR3s include the opening cysteine and the closing phenylalanine or tryptophan. D genes are given only for firm matches. Clone size is given for some rows only: seen once, a few or many times, or a class if the clone is expanded.

v_gene	j_gene	abundance	d_gene	len	CDR3nt	CDR3aa
TRBV3-1	TRBJ1-6	.	.	15	TGTGCCAGCAGCCAAGTCAGGGCTAGGGATTCACCCCTCCACTTT	CASSQVRARDSPLHF
TRBV12-3/TRBV12-4	TRBJ2-6	.	TRBD1	18	TGTGCCAGCAGTTCCCATCTCGGACAGGGGACTGGGGCCAACGTCCTGACTTTC	CASSSHLGQGTGANVLTF
TRBV28	TRBJ2-5	.	TRBD2	18	TGTGCCAGCAGTGATTGGGCGGGAGGCCGTGACAACCAAGAGACCCAGTACTTC	CASSDWAGGRDNQETQYF
TRBV6-1	TRBJ2-2	.	.	16	TGTGCCAGCAGTGAAGAGGGACTCCCGGGGGTTGGGGAGCTGTTTTTT	CASSEEGLPGVGELFF
TRBV28	TRBJ1-2	many	.	12	TGTGCCAGCAAGCAGGCAGCGAGAGGCTACACCTTC	CASKQAARGYTF
TRBV7-2	TRBJ2-7	many	.	16	TGTGCCAGCAGCGGCTGGGACTCTTATCGACTCTACGAGCAGTACTTC	CASSGWDSYRLYEQYF
TRBV7-9	TRBJ2-7	few	.	13	TGTGCCAGCAGCCGCGCAGCCTATGGGGAGCAGTACTTC	CASSRAAYGEQYF
TRBV3-1	TRBJ2-2	.	.	13	TGTGCCAGCAGCCAATTCGACACCGGGGAGCTGTTTTTT	CASSQFDTGELFF
TRBV3-1	TRBJ2-7	.	TRBD1	14	TGTGCCAGCAGCCGACAGGGGACCACCTACGAGCAGTACTTC	CASSRQGTTYEQYF
TRBV5-1	TRBJ1-1	.	.	17	TGCGCCAGCAGCCCGGGTCAGGTCATCGGAATGAACACTGAAGCTTTCTTT	CASSPGQVIGMNTEAFF
TRBV5-1	TRBJ1-1	many	.	15	TGCGCCAGCAGCTTGGACGGAACCCCGAACACTGAAGCTTTCTTT	CASSLDGTPNTEAFF
TRBV19	TRBJ2-6	few	.	14	TGTGCCAGTAAGGAGAACTCTGGGGCCAACGTCCTGACTTTC	CASKENSGANVLTF
TRBV20-1	TRBJ2-7	.	TRBD2	14	TGCAGTGCTAGTGTGCTAGCGGGAGTCTACGAGCAGTACTTC	CSASVLAGVYEQYF
TRBV28	TRBJ2-7	many	.	16	TGTGCCAGCAGTTCGCTCTCCAGCGGGTCGCCCTACGAGCAGTACTTC	CASSSLSSGSPYEQYF
TRBV10-1	TRBJ2-2	.	TRBD2	17	TGCGCCAGCAGTGAATCCAGCGGGAGCCCCAACACCGGGGAGCTGTTTTTT	CASSESSGSPNTGELFF